These 8 T cell receptor beta chains were all obtained from the same sample, sequenced in a study of response to subunit inactivated influenza vaccine. TCRdb analysed the RT-PCR reads with MiXCR anew, one entry per CDR3 protein. The sample has 700,000 to 800,000 distinct CDR3 sequences, approximately 17% seen once. The sample consisted of PBMCs from blood, taken 5 days after vaccination. The receptors derive from a man between 50 and 59 years old who received an inactivated influenza vaccine.

The chain recombines TRBV20-1 with TRBJ2-3; no clear D gene. CDR3 length: 13 amino acids. Germline V gene data show CDR1 as DFQATT and CDR2 as SNEGSKA (reference sequence). V dropped 4 bases and J dropped 0 bases, with 8 bases sitting between them. This CDR3 is CSATRTSTDTQYF. The CDR3 DNA sequence: TGCAGTGCTACTAGGACGAGCACAGATACGCAGTATTTT.

The rearrangement joins TRBV5-1 to TRBJ2-2, with a tentative D call TRBD2 (5 bases). The germline V gene has CDR1 SGHRS and CDR2 YFSETQ. The CDR3 spans 15 residues. The germline V and J ends were trimmed by 9 bases and 0 bases, with 15 bases remaining between them. CDR3 DNA sequence: TGCGCCACCGCCCCCGGGGTACCGAACACCGGGGAGCTGTTTTTT. This gives the protein CATAPGVPNTGELFF.

The chain combines TRBV24-1 with TRBJ2-4; possibly TRBD1 for D (6 bases). This CDR3 is 15 amino acids long. Germline V gives CDR1 KGHDR, CDR2 SFDVKD. V was clipped by 4 bases and J by 3 bases, with 12 bases between them. The CDR3 protein is CATSEQGRGKNIQYF. The CDR3 nucleotides read TGTGCCACCAGTGAACAGGGTCGTGGCAAAAACATTCAGTACTTC.

This clonotype was picked up a small number of times. V is TRBV12-3 or TRBV12-4 and J is TRBJ1-5; D call uncertain. V lost 2 bases, J lost 7 bases, and 21 bases lay in between. There are 17 residues in the CDR3. The CDR3 is CASSLFPRTRSDQPQHF. The CDR3 DNA sequence: TGTGCCAGCAGTTTATTTCCGAGGACGCGCTCGGACCAGCCCCAGCATTTT.

This clonotype occurred a few times. V is TRBV7-9 and J is TRBJ2-3; 8 bases are shared with TRBD2. Germline trimming cut 11 bases from V and 2 bases from J; bases unmatched to any gene: 6. Germline lookup yields CDR1 SEHNR and CDR2 FQNEAQ (reference sequence). This CDR3 contains 13 residues. The CDR3 here is CAVGGGYTDTQYF. The CDR3 DNA follows: TGTGCCGTAGGCGGGGGGTACACAGATACGCAGTATTTT.

This clonotype was counted only a few times. The chain couples TRBV7-2 to TRBJ1-4; D is unresolved. Trimming removed 10 bases at V and 1 base at J, with 13 bases between. The CDR3 consists of 14 residues. The germline CDR1 and CDR2 sequences are SGHTA and FQGNSA. CDR3 nucleotides: TGTGCCACAGCAAAAGGAGGAACTAATGAAAAACTGTTTTTT. The encoded protein is CATAKGGTNEKLFF.

In its sample, this clonotype was seen a few times. The chain has TRBV10-3 and TRBJ2-1; possibly TRBD2 for D (5 bases). The germline V gene encodes CDR1 ENHRY and CDR2 SYGVKD. The CDR3 extends over 16 amino acids. Trimming stripped 2 bases from V and 3 bases from J, with 14 bases between. CDR3 nucleotides: TGTGCCATCAGTGAGCATCGAGGGCTTAGCTACAATGAGCAGTTCTTC. Its protein product is CAISEHRGLSYNEQFF.

The J gene is TRBJ2-1, the V gene TRBV25-1; 12 positions agree with TRBD2. Trimming took 6 bases from V and 8 from J; bases not matched to a gene: 5. Germline loops: CDR1 MGHDK, CDR2 SYGVNS. CDR3 length: 14 amino acids. CDR3 in DNA: TGTGCCAGCAGCCTAGCGGGAGGGCCCGATGAGCAGTTCTTC. It yields the protein CASSLAGGPDEQFF.